This entry lists 17 T cell receptor beta chains sequenced from one sample in a study of long-term antiretroviral therapy in people with HIV. With survey level as its setting, the immunoSEQ assay was v3.0. Sequencing was performed with immunoSEQ multiplex PCR; in TCRdb, only in-frame clones are kept and a portion is missing. The sample holds 25,000 to 30,000 clones; around 89% are singletons and the top ten take around 9%. The sample was unsorted PBMCs, taken 3.2 years before starting antiretroviral therapy. The origin of the receptors is a man between 45 and 60 years old with HIV.

This clone came up once. The V gene is TRBV19, the J gene TRBJ2-7; no clear D gene. Germline CDR1 and CDR2: LNHDA and SQIVND (reference sequence). V lost 3 bases to trimming and J lost 1 base, with 7 bases between them. This CDR3 is built from 13 residues. This chain's CDR3 is CASSMTDSYEQYF. DNA of the CDR3: TGTGCCAGTAGTATGACGGATTCCTACGAGCAGTACTTC.

The CDR3 DNA follows: TGTGCCAGTAGTATCCGGGACAGGGGCAGAGGGGGCTACACCTTC. It encodes CASSIRDRGRGGYTF. The V gene is TRBV19, the J gene TRBJ1-2; 10 nucleotides align to TRBD1. The CDR3 covers 15 residues. Germline CDR1 is LNHDA and CDR2 is SQIVND (reference sequence). Germline trimming cut 3 bases from V and 8 bases from J; bases unmatched to any gene: 9.

The genes are TRBV7-8 and TRBJ2-3, with a possible D match to TRBD1 (5 bases). The V gene's germline CDR1 is SGHVS and CDR2 FQNEAQ. This CDR3 is 14 amino acids long. Trimming took off 1 base at V and 6 bases at J, with 11 bases between the two ends. The CDR3 is CASSLVRVMDTQYF. The CDR3 DNA follows: TGTGCCAGCAGCTTAGTCAGGGTGATGGATACGCAGTATTTT. Full variable domain (outside the CDR3, taken from reference TRBV7-8 and TRBJ2-3): GAGVSQSPRYKVAKRGQDVALRCDPISGHVSLFWYQQALGQGPEFLTYFQNEAQLDKSGLPSDRFFAERPEGSVSTLKIQRTQQEDSAVYLCASSLVRVMDTQYFGPGTRLTVL.

V usage is TRBV18 and J usage is TRBJ2-5, with 7 bases identical to TRBD1. Germline V gene sequence: CDR1 KGHSH, CDR2 LQKENI. The CDR3 has 15 amino acids. Germline trimming cut 4 bases from V and 4 bases from J; bases unmatched to any gene: 9. CDR3 sequence reads: CASSLQGNLGETQYF. CDR3 nucleotide sequence: TGTGCCAGCTCACTACAGGGGAATCTGGGAGAGACCCAGTACTTC.

The chain uses TRBV19 and TRBJ1-2; TRBD1 is a possible D gene (5 bases). The CDR3 contains 14 residues. V was trimmed by 2 bases and J by 4 bases, leaving 11 bases between them. Germline V gene sequence: CDR1 LNHDA, CDR2 SQIVND (reference sequence). The CDR3 sequence: CASSIRDGSYGYTF. The CDR3 DNA reads TGTGCCAGTAGTATAAGGGACGGAAGCTATGGCTACACCTTC.

This chain connects TRBV9 to TRBJ2-7, with 7 nucleotides matching TRBD2. In germline, CDR1 is SGDLS, CDR2 YYNGEE. The CDR3 length is 15 residues. Trimming removed 2 bases from V and 0 bases from J; junction bases left unmatched: 5. The CDR3 sequence is CASSVSSGYSYEQYF. As DNA, the CDR3 is TGTGCCAGCAGCGTTTCTAGCGGATACTCCTACGAGCAGTACTTC. Combining the CDR3 with reference TRBV9 and TRBJ2-7 gives the whole variable domain DSGVTQTPKHLITATGQRVTLRCSPRSGDLSVYWYQQSLDQGLQFLIQYYNGEERAKGNILERFSAQQFPDLHSELNLSSLELGDSALYFCASSVSSGYSYEQYFGPGTRLTVT.

For the CDR3, the DNA is TGCGCCAGCTTATCTCACCACACCGGGGAGCTGTTTTTT. It is translated as CASLSHHTGELFF. J is TRBJ2-2 and V is TRBV5-1; unclear D gene. Germline V gene lookup returns CDR1 SGHRS and CDR2 YFSETQ. Trimming removed 7 bases from V and 3 bases from J, with 10 bases in between. The CDR3 spans 13 residues.

This chain connects TRBV5-5 to TRBJ2-2; TRBD2 matches at 11 bases. The V gene's germline CDR1 is SGHKS and CDR2 YYEKEE (reference sequence). CDR3 size: 16 residues. V lost 1 base and J lost 6; bases outside the gene matches: 5. CDR3 protein: CASSLTSGSISGELFF. The CDR3 region has the DNA TGTGCCAGCAGCTTGACTAGCGGGAGTATCTCCGGGGAGCTGTTTTTT.

The chain employs TRBV6-1 and TRBJ2-7, with D unclear. CDR3 length: 15 amino acids. Per the germline V gene, CDR1 is MNHNS and CDR2 is SASEGT. Deletions cut 2 bases from V and 3 bases from J, with 14 bases between. CDR3 nucleotide sequence: TGTGCCAGCAGTGAAAGTGTTGGCAGGCTCTACGAGCAGTACTTC. Its translation is CASSESVGRLYEQYF.

The chain is built from TRBV5-8 and TRBJ1-5; no clear D. Between the trimmed V and J ends, which lost 6 bases and 5 bases, there was a span of 12 bases. Germline CDR1 reads SGHTS; CDR2 reads YDEGEE. This CDR3 has 13 residues. CDR3 DNA sequence: TGTGCCAGCACGACGAGCGGATATCAGCCCCAGCATTTT. It yields the protein CASTTSGYQPQHF.

This clone was counted only a few times. The chain carries TRBV6-6 and TRBJ1-3; D unclear. Germline values: CDR1 MNHNY, CDR2 SVGAGI (reference sequence). The CDR3 loop spans 11 amino acids. V was trimmed by 9 bases and J by 1 base, leaving 4 bases between them. DNA of the CDR3: TGTGCCAGTGGATCTGGAAACACCATATATTTT. Translation: CASGSGNTIYF.

CDR3 in amino acids: CASSLDRNQETQYF. As DNA, the CDR3 is TGCGCCAGCAGCCTTGACAGGAATCAAGAGACCCAGTACTTC. The V and J genes are TRBV4-3 and TRBJ2-5; tentative D call: TRBD1 (6 bases). This CDR3 comprises 14 residues. Germline CDR1 reads LGHNA; CDR2 reads YSLEER. Trimming removed 4 bases at V and 2 bases at J, with 11 bases between.

This clone was counted a single time. This chain connects TRBV7-2 to TRBJ2-7; D remains ambiguous. V was cut by 5 bases and J by 7 bases, with 12 bases left in between. CDR3 length: 12 residues. Germline loops: CDR1 SGHTA, CDR2 FQGNSA. DNA for the CDR3: TGTGCCAGCAGCCCCACTTTGGGGGAGCAGTACTTC. As protein: CASSPTLGEQYF.

This clone was detected once. The chain joins TRBV6-1 to TRBJ1-1, with D maybe TRBD1 (6 bases). This CDR3 comprises 14 residues. CDR1 and CDR2 (germline): MNHNS, SASEGT. The V and J ends lost 7 bases and 1 base respectively, with 13 bases between them. CDR3 DNA: TGTGCCAGCACCCTCAGGGACAAGAACACTGAAGCTTTCTTT. It yields the protein CASTLRDKNTEAFF.

The V and J genes are TRBV18 and TRBJ2-3; 7 positions match TRBD2. Germline lookup yields CDR1 KGHSH and CDR2 LQKENI. With V trimmed by 4 bases and J by 4 bases, 5 bases remained unmatched. This CDR3 is 14 amino acids long. This chain's CDR3 is CASSLGLGADTQYF. DNA of the CDR3: TGTGCCAGCTCACTAGGACTAGGAGCAGATACGCAGTATTTT.

This rearrangement joins TRBV10-3 to TRBJ2-1; TRBD2 aligns across 13 bases. The CDR3 runs 15 residues. J was trimmed by 8 bases and V by 11 bases; bases with no gene match: 12. Per the germline V gene, CDR1 is ENHRY and CDR2 is SYGVKD. CDR3 protein: CAAQSLAGGWDEQFF. The CDR3, as DNA: TGTGCCGCCCAGTCACTAGCGGGGGGGTGGGATGAGCAGTTCTTC.

V usage is TRBV7-3 and J usage is TRBJ2-2; D uncertain. V lost 0 bases and J 3 bases, leaving 2 bases between the germline ends. The germline V gene encodes CDR1 SGHTA and CDR2 FQGTGA. The CDR3 extends over 13 amino acids. For the CDR3, the DNA is TGTGCCAGCAGCTTAACCGACACCGGGGAGCTGTTTTTT. It yields the protein CASSLTDTGELFF.